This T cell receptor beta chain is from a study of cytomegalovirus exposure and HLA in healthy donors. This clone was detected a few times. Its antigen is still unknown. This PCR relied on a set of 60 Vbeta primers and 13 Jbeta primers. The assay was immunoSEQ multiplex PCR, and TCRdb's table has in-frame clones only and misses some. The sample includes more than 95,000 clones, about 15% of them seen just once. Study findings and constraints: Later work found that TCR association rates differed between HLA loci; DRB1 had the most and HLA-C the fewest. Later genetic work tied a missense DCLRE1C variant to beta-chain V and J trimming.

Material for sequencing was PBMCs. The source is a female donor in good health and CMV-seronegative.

The CDR3 is CASSPWGGIGPTRNSPLHF. DNA of the CDR3: TGTGCCAGCAGCCCCTGGGGCGGAATCGGACCAACCAGGAATTCACCCCTCCACTTT. The chain carries TRBV9 and TRBJ1-6; perhaps TRBD1 as D (5 bases). The CDR3 is 19 residues long. Trimming left V 4 bases short and J 7 bases short, with 27 bases between. CDR1 is SGDLS and CDR2 is YYNGEE in the germline V gene.